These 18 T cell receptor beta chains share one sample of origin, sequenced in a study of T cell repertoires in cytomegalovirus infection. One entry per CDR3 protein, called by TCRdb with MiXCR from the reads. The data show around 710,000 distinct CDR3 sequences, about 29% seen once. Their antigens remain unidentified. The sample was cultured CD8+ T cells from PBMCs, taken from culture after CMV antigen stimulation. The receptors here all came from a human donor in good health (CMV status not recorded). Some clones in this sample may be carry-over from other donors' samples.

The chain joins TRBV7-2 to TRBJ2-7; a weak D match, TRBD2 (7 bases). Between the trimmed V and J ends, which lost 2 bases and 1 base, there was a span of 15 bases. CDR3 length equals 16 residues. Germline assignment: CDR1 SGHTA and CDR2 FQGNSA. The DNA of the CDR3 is TGTGCCAGCAGCTTAAGGGGGGGGGGAGGGTCCTACGAGCAGTACGTC. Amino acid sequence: CASSLRGGGGSYEQYV.

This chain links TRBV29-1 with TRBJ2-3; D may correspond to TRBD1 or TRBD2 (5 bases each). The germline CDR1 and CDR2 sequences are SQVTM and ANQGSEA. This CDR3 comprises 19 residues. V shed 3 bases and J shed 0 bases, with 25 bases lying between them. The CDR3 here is CSVEGLVESGTSSTDTQYF. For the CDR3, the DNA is TGCAGCGTTGAGGGGCTGGTCGAGTCTGGGACCTCTAGCACAGATACGCAGTATTTT.

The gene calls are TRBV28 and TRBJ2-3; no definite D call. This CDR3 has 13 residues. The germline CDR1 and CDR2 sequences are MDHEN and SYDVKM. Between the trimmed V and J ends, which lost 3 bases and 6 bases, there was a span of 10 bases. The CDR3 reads CASSFMGKDTQYF. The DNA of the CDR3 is TGTGCCAGCAGTTTTATGGGGAAGGATACGCAGTATTTT.

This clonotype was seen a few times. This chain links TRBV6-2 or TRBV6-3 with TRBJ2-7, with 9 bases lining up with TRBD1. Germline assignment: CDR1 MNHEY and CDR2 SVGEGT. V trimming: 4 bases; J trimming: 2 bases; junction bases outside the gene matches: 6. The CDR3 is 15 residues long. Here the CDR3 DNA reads TGTGCCAGCAGTTTACAGGGGGCAAGGACCTACGAGCAGTACGTC. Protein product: CASSLQGARTYEQYV.

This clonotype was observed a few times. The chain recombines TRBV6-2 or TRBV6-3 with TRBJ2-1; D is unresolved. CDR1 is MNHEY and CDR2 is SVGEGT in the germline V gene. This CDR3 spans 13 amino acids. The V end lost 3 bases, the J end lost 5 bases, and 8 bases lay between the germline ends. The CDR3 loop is CASSYYRNNEQFF. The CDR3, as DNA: TGTGCCAGCAGTTATTACAGAAACAATGAGCAGTTCTTC.

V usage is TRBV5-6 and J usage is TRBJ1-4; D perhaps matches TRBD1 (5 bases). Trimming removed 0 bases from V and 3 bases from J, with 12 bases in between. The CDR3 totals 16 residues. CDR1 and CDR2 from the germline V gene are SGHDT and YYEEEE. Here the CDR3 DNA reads TGTGCCAGCAGCTTGGGGATCGGGGCGGCTAATGAAAAACTGTTTTTT. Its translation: CASSLGIGAANEKLFF.

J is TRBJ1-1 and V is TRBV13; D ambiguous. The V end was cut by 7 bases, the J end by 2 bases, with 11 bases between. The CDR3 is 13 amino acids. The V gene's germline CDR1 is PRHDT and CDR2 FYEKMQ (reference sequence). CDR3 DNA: TGTGCCAGCACGGCGGAGGCCAACACTGAAGCTTTCTTT. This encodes CASTAEANTEAFF.

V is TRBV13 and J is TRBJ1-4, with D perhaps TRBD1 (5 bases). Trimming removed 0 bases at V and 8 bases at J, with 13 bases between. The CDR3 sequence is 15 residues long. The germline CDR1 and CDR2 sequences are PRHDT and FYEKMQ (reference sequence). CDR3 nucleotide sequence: TGTGCCAGCAGCTTAGGCCCGGGGCCGGGGGAAAAACTGTTTTTT. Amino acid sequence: CASSLGPGPGEKLFF.

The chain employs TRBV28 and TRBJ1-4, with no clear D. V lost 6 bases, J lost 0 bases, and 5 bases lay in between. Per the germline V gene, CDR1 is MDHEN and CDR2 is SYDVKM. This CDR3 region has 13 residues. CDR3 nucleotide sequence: TGTGCCAGCAGACCGACAACTAATGAAAAACTGTTTTTT. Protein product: CASRPTTNEKLFF.

CDR3 bases: TGCAGTGCGGATCGACAGGGGACCACCTACGAGCAGTACGTC. Its translation is CSADRQGTTYEQYV. The gene calls are TRBV20-1 and TRBJ2-7; TRBD1 matches at 8 bases. Germline CDR1 and CDR2: DFQATT and SNEGSKA (reference sequence). Germline trimming cut 6 bases from V and 2 bases from J; bases unmatched to any gene: 9. The CDR3 runs 14 residues.

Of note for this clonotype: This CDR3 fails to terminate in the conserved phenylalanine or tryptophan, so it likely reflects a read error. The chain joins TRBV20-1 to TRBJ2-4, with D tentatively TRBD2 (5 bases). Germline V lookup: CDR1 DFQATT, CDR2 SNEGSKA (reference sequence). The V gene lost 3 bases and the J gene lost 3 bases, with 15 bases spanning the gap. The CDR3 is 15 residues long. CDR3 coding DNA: TGCAGTGCTAGTAAGGGCGGGTCCATCAAAAACATTCAGTACTCC. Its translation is CSASKGGSIKNIQYS.

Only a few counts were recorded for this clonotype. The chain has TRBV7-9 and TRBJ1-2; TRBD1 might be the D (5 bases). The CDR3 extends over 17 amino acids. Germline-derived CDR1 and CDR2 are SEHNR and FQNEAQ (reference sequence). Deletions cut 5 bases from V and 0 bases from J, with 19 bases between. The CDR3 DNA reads TGTGCCAGCAGCCCGCCGCCCGGGACGCAGACTAACTATGGCTACACCTTC. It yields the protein CASSPPPGTQTNYGYTF.

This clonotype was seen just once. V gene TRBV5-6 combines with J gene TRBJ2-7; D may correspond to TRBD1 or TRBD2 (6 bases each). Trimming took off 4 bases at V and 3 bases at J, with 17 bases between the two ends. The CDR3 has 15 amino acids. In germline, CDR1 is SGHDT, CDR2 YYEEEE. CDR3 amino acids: CASSPNEGGGYEQYF. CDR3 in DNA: TGTGCCAGCAGCCCGAACGAGGGGGGAGGCTACGAGCAGTACTTC.

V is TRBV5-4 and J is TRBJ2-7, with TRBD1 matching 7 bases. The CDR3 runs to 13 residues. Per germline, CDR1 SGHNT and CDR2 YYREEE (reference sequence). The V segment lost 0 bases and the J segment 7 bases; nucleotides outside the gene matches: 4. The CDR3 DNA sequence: TGTGCCAGCAGCTTGGAACAGGGGTGGGAGCAGTACTTC. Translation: CASSLEQGWEQYF.

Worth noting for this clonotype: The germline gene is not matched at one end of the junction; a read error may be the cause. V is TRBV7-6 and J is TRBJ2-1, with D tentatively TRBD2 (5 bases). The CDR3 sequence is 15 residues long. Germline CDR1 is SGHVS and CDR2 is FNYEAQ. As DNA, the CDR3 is TGTGCTAGCAGCTTAGCGCCCAGTGAGTACAATGAGCAGTTCTTC. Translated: CASSLAPSEYNEQFF.

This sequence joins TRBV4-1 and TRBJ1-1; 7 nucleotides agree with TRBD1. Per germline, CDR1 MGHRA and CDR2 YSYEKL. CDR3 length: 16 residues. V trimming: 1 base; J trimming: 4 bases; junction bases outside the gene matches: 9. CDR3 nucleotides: TGCGCCAGCAGCCAAGGGTTTTACAGGGGTGGCACTGAAGCTTTCTTT. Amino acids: CASSQGFYRGGTEAFF.

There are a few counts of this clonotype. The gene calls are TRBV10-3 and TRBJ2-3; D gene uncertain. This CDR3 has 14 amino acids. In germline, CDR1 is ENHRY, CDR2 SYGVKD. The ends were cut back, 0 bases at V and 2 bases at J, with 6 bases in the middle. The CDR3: CAISESGDTDTQYF. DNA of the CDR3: TGTGCCATCAGTGAGTCTGGGGACACAGATACGCAGTATTTT.

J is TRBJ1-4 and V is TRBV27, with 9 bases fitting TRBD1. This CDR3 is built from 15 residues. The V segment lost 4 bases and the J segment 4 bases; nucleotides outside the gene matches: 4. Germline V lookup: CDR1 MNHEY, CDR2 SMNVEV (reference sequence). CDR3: CASSSGTGINEKLFF. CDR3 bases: TGTGCCAGCAGTTCCGGGACAGGGATTAATGAAAAACTGTTTTTT.